This TCR beta chain is drawn from a study of identical twins. Broader study findings: Invariant populations such as MAIT and iNKT cells could partly muddle zero-insertion analyses.

It was template switching that added a universal primer site, and there were unique molecular identifiers on the cDNA. One entry per CDR3 protein, called by TCRdb with MiXCR from the 5' RACE reads. The sample consists of about 720,000 distinct CDR3 sequences, 8.5% to 9.5% of them appearing once. Germline lookup yields CDR1 MNHNS and CDR2 SASEGT. The CDR3 extends over 14 amino acids. Trimming took off 5 bases at V and 1 base at J, with 12 bases between the two ends. Of note for this clonotype: The antigen is unknown.

These sequences were also reported in another study, on yellow fever vaccine responses in identical twins.

The sequence came from a woman aged 18-29 years in good health. The chain couples TRBV6-1 to TRBJ2-7, with a tentative D call TRBD1 (6 bases). Sequenced sample: PBMCs. CDR3 loop: CASSQGRGSYEQYF. The CDR3 region has the DNA TGTGCCAGCAGTCAGGGGAGAGGGTCCTACGAGCAGTACTTC.